These 11 T cell receptor beta chains came from one sample sequenced in a study of OX40 agonist ivuxolimab in advanced cancers. TCRdb's copy holds only in-frame clones and misses some; the assay was immunoSEQ multiplex PCR. The sample carries some 90,000 clones, roughly 91% recorded once. The sample here was CD4+ or CD8+ T cells sorted from blood, taken in a trial of the OX40 agonist ivuxolimab. The source is an adult with an advanced solid tumor such as melanoma, head and neck, liver or kidney cancer.

The chain couples TRBV19 to TRBJ2-5; TRBD1 aligns across 7 bases. The V gene end was trimmed by 5 bases and the J gene end by 0 bases; junction bases not matched to a gene: 12. Germline V lookup: CDR1 LNHDA, CDR2 SQIVND (reference sequence). The CDR3 extends over 17 amino acids. CDR3 protein: CASSPKGGQSYQETQYF. The CDR3, as DNA: TGTGCCAGTAGTCCCAAAGGGGGACAGTCGTACCAAGAGACCCAGTACTTC.

The gene calls are TRBV6-1 and TRBJ2-5; TRBD1 agrees at 10 bases. J lost 5 bases, V lost 5 bases, and 5 bases had no gene match. CDR1 MNHNS and CDR2 SASEGT come from the germline V gene. CDR3 length: 14 amino acids. CDR3 sequence: CASSRTGGTETQYF. CDR3 sequence (DNA): TGTGCCAGCAGTAGGACAGGGGGTACGGAGACCCAGTACTTC.

The chain employs TRBV19 and TRBJ1-2; 7 bases are shared with TRBD1. V was pared by 3 bases and J by 2 bases, with 12 bases of the junction left unmatched. The germline gives CDR1 LNHDA, CDR2 SQIVND (reference sequence). This CDR3 spans 17 amino acids. CDR3 amino acids: CASSIAFLTGKNYGYTF. The DNA of the CDR3 is TGTGCCAGTAGTATTGCTTTCTTGACAGGGAAAAACTATGGCTACACCTTC.

The chain couples TRBV5-6 to TRBJ2-2, with 9 bases identical to TRBD1. Germline V lookup: CDR1 SGHDT, CDR2 YYEEEE. CDR3 size: 15 residues. V dropped 2 bases and J dropped 6; count of bases not matched to a gene: 5. The DNA for the CDR3 is TGTGCCAGCAGCTTTTACAGGGGGCTTTCCGGGGAGCTGTTTTTT. Its translation: CASSFYRGLSGELFF.

The chain couples TRBV28 to TRBJ1-2; 7 nucleotides align to TRBD1. Trimming cost V 5 bases and J 2 bases; bases outside gene matches: 8. The length of the CDR3 is 15 residues. The germline V gene has CDR1 MDHEN and CDR2 SYDVKM. Here the CDR3 DNA reads TGTGCCAGCAGTCCGCGGACAGGAGGAAACTATGGCTACACCTTC. Protein product: CASSPRTGGNYGYTF.

This chain joins TRBV28 and TRBJ2-7; 9 nucleotides line up with TRBD2. The V segment lost 6 bases and the J segment 7 bases; nucleotides outside the gene matches: 19. CDR3 length: 17 amino acids. Germline loops: CDR1 MDHEN, CDR2 SYDVKM. The CDR3 is CASRNSRSGRSSWEQYF. As DNA, the CDR3 is TGTGCCAGCAGGAACTCCAGGAGCGGGAGGAGTTCTTGGGAGCAGTACTTC.

The chain uses TRBV5-4 and TRBJ1-1, with TRBD1 as a possible D gene (5 bases). CDR3 length equals 12 residues. Germline loops: CDR1 SGHNT, CDR2 YYREEE (reference sequence). With 4 bases removed from V and 9 bases from J, the gap between germline ends came to 13 bases. CDR3 sequence: CASSGGASQAFF. CDR3 bases: TGTGCCAGCAGCGGCGGGGCATCACAAGCTTTCTTT.

The V and J genes are TRBV6-5 and TRBJ1-4, with a weak D call TRBD1 (5 bases). Per the germline V gene, CDR1 is MNHEY and CDR2 is SVGAGI. The CDR3 has 13 amino acids. V lost 4 bases and J 8 bases, leaving 11 bases between the germline ends. CDR3 in amino acids: CASSSPWGEKLFF. The CDR3 bases are TGTGCCAGCAGTTCGCCGTGGGGGGAAAAACTGTTTTTT.

This clone turned up a few times. This sequence joins TRBV19 and TRBJ2-1, with D unclear. In germline, CDR1 is LNHDA, CDR2 SQIVND (reference sequence). The CDR3 has 13 residues. With 4 bases removed from V and 9 bases from J, the gap between germline ends came to 13 bases. Here the CDR3 reads CASSKVFWGEQFF. DNA for the CDR3: TGTGCCAGTAGTAAAGTATTTTGGGGTGAGCAGTTCTTC. Combining the CDR3 with reference TRBV19 and TRBJ2-1 gives the whole variable domain DGGITQSPKYLFRKEGQNVTLSCEQNLNHDAMYWYRQDPGQGLRLIYYSQIVNDFQKGDIAEGYSVSREKKESFPLTVTSAQKNPTAFYLCASSKVFWGEQFFGPGTRLTVL.

The chain joins TRBV5-1 to TRBJ2-1; perhaps TRBD1 as D (5 bases). CDR3 length equals 15 residues. V was trimmed by 1 base and J by 5 bases, leaving 13 bases between them. Germline lookup yields CDR1 SGHRS and CDR2 YFSETQ. CDR3 loop: CASSLRAGSNNEQFF. The CDR3 DNA follows: TGCGCCAGCAGCTTGAGGGCAGGGTCGAACAATGAGCAGTTCTTC.

The chain is built from TRBV20-1 and TRBJ1-1; no definite D call. Trimming cost V 4 bases and J 10 bases, with 13 bases left between them. The CDR3 spans 11 residues. Germline loops: CDR1 DFQATT, CDR2 SNEGSKA (reference sequence). The CDR3 reads CSAKPGSRAFF. The CDR3 nucleotides read TGCAGTGCTAAGCCGGGCAGTAGAGCTTTCTTT.